This T cell receptor (beta chain) derives from a study of regulatory T cells in long-lasting Graves disease. Time point meaning: newly diagnosed GD, antithyroid drugs for less than 3 months. There was RNA extracted from PBMCs, and the TCR library was made from it. With V trimmed by 4 bases and J by 9 bases, 13 bases remained unmatched. From germline, CDR1 is SGHVS and CDR2 FNYEAQ. There are 16 residues in the CDR3. TCR beta libraries were built with iRepertoire HTBI primers and Arm-PCR of CDR3 regions. Per the authors' pipeline: Samples revealed 62 TRBV and 14 TRBJ segments. TCRdb re-called the multiplex PCR reads with MiXCR, one entry per CDR3 protein. For this entry, the V and J calls and clone size follow TCRdb and not the study's own pipeline. Of about 620,000 distinct CDR3 sequences detected, under 20% appear once; the ten largest clones hold 15% to 20%. Another study also made use of these data, one on T cells in Graves' hyperthyroidism and ophthalmopathy.

The V call is TRBV7-6, the J call TRBJ2-7; TRBD1 agrees at 12 bases. The sequencing used peripheral blood mononuclear cells (PBMCs), collected at new diagnosis, from a patient treated with antithyroid drugs. This receptor was obtained from a woman aged 25-40 years with Graves disease. The CDR3 loop is CASSSTPGQGAHGQYF. In DNA form, the CDR3 reads TGTGCCAGCAGCTCAACGCCGGGACAGGGGGCCCACGGGCAGTACTTC. The variable domain in full, with the rest retrieved from reference TRBV7-6 and TRBJ2-7, is GAGVSQSPRYKVTKRGQDVALRCDPISGHVSLYWYRQALGQGPEFLTYFNYEAQQDKSGLPNDRFSAERPEGSISTLTIQRTEQRDSAMYRCASSSTPGQGAHGQYFGPGTRLTVT.